This TCR beta chain derives from a study of blood T cell repertoires in COVID-19. At the level of the study: The United States, Italy and Spain provided the acute and convalescent COVID-19 samples.

In the original workflow: Amplified reference gene primers provided the basis for estimating nucleated cell counts. Repertoires were generated with immunoSEQ multiplex PCR, while TCRdb's copy carries only in-frame clones and drops some. That table gives V, J and clone size, and the DNA gave D and trimming. The table includes around 140,000 clones, roughly 84% detected once. CDR1 and CDR2 from the germline V gene are MDHEN and SYDVKM. V shed 3 bases and J 6 bases; nucleotides not matched to a gene: 2. The CDR3 covers 13 residues. This rearrangement joins TRBV28 to TRBJ2-7; 10 positions agree with TRBD1. Sequenced material: peripheral blood. The sequence came from a human donor with acute or convalescent COVID-19. The donor label of this sample is uncertain. The CDR3 DNA follows: TGTGCCAGCAGTTTCGGGACAGGGGCCGAGCAGTACTTC. This sequence encodes CASSFGTGAEQYF.